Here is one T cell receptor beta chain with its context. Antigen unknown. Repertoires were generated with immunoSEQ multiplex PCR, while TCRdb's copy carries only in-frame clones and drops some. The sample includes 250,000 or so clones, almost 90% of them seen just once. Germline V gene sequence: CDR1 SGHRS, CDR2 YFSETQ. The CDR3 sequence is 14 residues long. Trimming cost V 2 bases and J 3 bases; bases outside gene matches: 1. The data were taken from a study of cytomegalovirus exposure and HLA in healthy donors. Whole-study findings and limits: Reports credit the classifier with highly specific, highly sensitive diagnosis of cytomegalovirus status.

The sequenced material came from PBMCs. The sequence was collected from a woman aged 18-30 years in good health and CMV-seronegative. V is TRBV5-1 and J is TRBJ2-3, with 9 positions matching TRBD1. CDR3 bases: TGCGCCAGCAGCTTTGACAGGGGGACAGATACGCAGTATTTT. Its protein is CASSFDRGTDTQYF.